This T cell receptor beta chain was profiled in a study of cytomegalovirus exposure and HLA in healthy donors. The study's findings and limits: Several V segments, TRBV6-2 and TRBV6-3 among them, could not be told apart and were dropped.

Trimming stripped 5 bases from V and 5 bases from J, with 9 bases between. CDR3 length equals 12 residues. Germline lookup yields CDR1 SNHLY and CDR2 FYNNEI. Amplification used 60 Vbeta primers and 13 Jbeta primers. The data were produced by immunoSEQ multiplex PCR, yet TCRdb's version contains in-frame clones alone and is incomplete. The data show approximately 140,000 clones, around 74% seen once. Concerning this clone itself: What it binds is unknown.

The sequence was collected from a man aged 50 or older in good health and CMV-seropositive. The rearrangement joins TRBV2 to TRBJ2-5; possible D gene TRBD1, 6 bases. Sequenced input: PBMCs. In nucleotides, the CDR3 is TGTGCCAGCAGTCAAAGGGGGGAGACCCAGTACTTC. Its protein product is CASSQRGETQYF.